These 19 T cell receptor beta chains were all obtained from the same sample, sequenced in a study of human T cells and chemical hapten exposure. Time point specified: pre-sensitization, week 0. Treatment given: therapeutic diphenylcyclopropenone sensitization with weekly scalp DPC. Each CDR3 protein is one row after TCRdb ran MiXCR on the RACE reads. The table has some 110,000 distinct CDR3 sequences, roughly 12% seen once. Material: whole blood, obtained in connection with sensitization to the hapten diphenylcyclopropenone (DPC). Receptors originate from a woman between 45 and 60 years old with alopecia areata. Some clones in this sample may be carry-over from other donors' samples.

This clonotype was recorded many times. The chain joins TRBV4-2 to TRBJ1-6; D not resolved. V shed 0 bases and J shed 10 bases, with 13 bases lying between them. The CDR3 spans 15 residues. Germline CDR1 reads LGHNA; CDR2 reads YNFKEQ. The CDR3 loop reads CASSQDLRDGSPLHF. CDR3 DNA sequence: TGTGCCAGCAGCCAAGACCTAAGAGACGGATCACCCCTCCACTTT.

The chain carries TRBV2 and TRBJ2-2; 9 positions agree with TRBD1. Unmatched junction bases numbered 5, after V lost 10 bases and J lost 5 bases. The CDR3 contains 13 residues. Germline CDR1 is SNHLY and CDR2 is FYNNEI. Here the CDR3 reads CATAGQGTGELFF. CDR3 DNA sequence: TGTGCCACCGCGGGACAGGGTACCGGGGAGCTGTTTTTT.

The chain uses TRBV7-9 and TRBJ2-3; D is perhaps TRBD2 (5 bases). With 3 bases removed from V and 2 bases from J, the gap between germline ends came to 12 bases. Germline V CDR1 and CDR2: SEHNR, FQNEAQ (reference sequence). This CDR3 spans 15 amino acids. The CDR3: CASSFIGGFTDTQYF. The CDR3 coding sequence is TGTGCCAGCAGCTTCATTGGAGGATTCACAGATACGCAGTATTTT. The full variable domain, rest sourced from reference TRBV7-9 and TRBJ2-3, is DTGVSQNPRHKITKRGQNVTFRCDPISEHNRLYWYRQTLGQGPEFLTYFQNEAQLEKSRLLSDRFSAERPKGSFSTLEIQRTEQGDSAMYLCASSFIGGFTDTQYFGPGTRLTVL.

The chain links TRBV27 to TRBJ1-1, with 9 bases fitting TRBD1. This CDR3 contains 14 residues. CDR1 MNHEY and CDR2 SMNVEV come from the germline V gene (reference sequence). With 3 bases clipped from V and 3 bases from J, the junction kept 2 bases outside the gene matches. For the CDR3, the DNA is TGTGCCAGCAGTTTTACAGGGGGCCACACTGAAGCTTTCTTT. This gives the protein CASSFTGGHTEAFF.

The chain couples TRBV18 to TRBJ2-7; D ambiguous. Between the trimmed V and J ends, which lost 0 bases and 4 bases, there was a span of 10 bases. Looked up from germline, CDR1 is KGHSH and CDR2 is LQKENI. The CDR3 has 14 amino acids. DNA of the CDR3: TGTGCCAGCTCACCACCGAGCGTACCGTACGAGCAGTACTTC. Its translation: CASSPPSVPYEQYF.

Only a few counts were recorded for this clonotype. V gene TRBV13 combines with J gene TRBJ1-1; D ambiguous. Germline values: CDR1 PRHDT, CDR2 FYEKMQ (reference sequence). CDR3 length: 13 amino acids. Trimming stripped 3 bases from V and 3 bases from J, with 8 bases between. CDR3 in DNA: TGTGCCAGCAGCTTGAACTTTGACACTGAAGCTTTCTTT. Residues: CASSLNFDTEAFF.

The V and J genes are TRBV7-9 and TRBJ1-1; D is possibly TRBD1 (6 bases). The length of the CDR3 is 15 residues. Trimming took 1 base from V and 3 from J, leaving 12 bases between them. Per the germline V gene, CDR1 is SEHNR and CDR2 is FQNEAQ (reference sequence). The CDR3 here is CASSLGQGFHTEAFF. The DNA for the CDR3 is TGTGCCAGCAGCTTAGGGCAGGGGTTCCACACTGAAGCTTTCTTT.

This rearrangement joins TRBV18 to TRBJ1-4; 8 nucleotides agree with TRBD1. Germline V gene lookup returns CDR1 KGHSH and CDR2 LQKENI. With 5 bases clipped from V and 5 bases from J, the junction kept 7 bases outside the gene matches. This CDR3 has 15 amino acids. The CDR3 reads CASSSRTGSNEKLFF. The CDR3, as DNA: TGTGCCAGCTCATCGAGGACAGGGTCGAATGAAAAACTGTTTTTT.

The chain has TRBV10-3 and TRBJ2-1, with 9 bases matching TRBD2. CDR1 and CDR2 (germline): ENHRY, SYGVKD. The CDR3 is 13 amino acids. V lost 6 bases and J lost 5; bases outside the gene matches: 2. The CDR3 loop reads CAIRGLAHNEQFF. The CDR3 coding sequence is TGTGCCATCAGGGGACTAGCCCACAATGAGCAGTTCTTC.

This clonotype was recorded many times. The chain joins TRBV29-1 to TRBJ1-2, with D tentatively TRBD1 (5 bases). CDR3 length: 13 amino acids. Germline CDR1 is SQVTM and CDR2 is ANQGSEA. Between the trimmed V and J ends, which lost 3 bases and 7 bases, there was a span of 15 bases. CDR3 sequence (DNA): TGCAGCGTTGAGACCAGGGCGGGTGCTGGCTACACCTTC. As protein: CSVETRAGAGYTF.

This clonotype has just a few counts. The gene calls are TRBV9 and TRBJ2-6; no definite D call. The CDR3 is 15 residues long. The germline CDR1 and CDR2 sequences are SGDLS and YYNGEE. Trimming removed 4 bases at V and 0 bases at J, with 8 bases between. CDR3 sequence (DNA): TGTGCCAGCAGCCTCAGTCCCTCTGGGGCCAACGTCCTGACTTTC. It yields the protein CASSLSPSGANVLTF. The variable domain in full, with the rest retrieved from reference TRBV9 and TRBJ2-6, is DSGVTQTPKHLITATGQRVTLRCSPRSGDLSVYWYQQSLDQGLQFLIQYYNGEERAKGNILERFSAQQFPDLHSELNLSSLELGDSALYFCASSLSPSGANVLTFGAGSRLTVL.

This clonotype was seen only a few times. The chain uses TRBV5-6 and TRBJ1-2; D is possibly TRBD1 (6 bases). V was pared by 4 bases and J by 4 bases, with 14 bases between. This CDR3 is 14 amino acids long. CDR1 is SGHDT, CDR2 YYEEEE, per germline. CDR3 region: CASSRSGVPYGYTF. DNA for the CDR3: TGTGCCAGCAGCAGGTCAGGGGTACCCTATGGCTACACCTTC.

The rearrangement uses TRBV6-5 and TRBJ1-1; TRBD1 aligns across 7 bases. This CDR3 has 14 residues. Trimming took 0 bases from V and 3 from J; bases not matched to a gene: 1. Germline values: CDR1 MNHEY, CDR2 SVGAGI. The DNA of the CDR3 is TGTGCCAGCAGTTACTCGACAGGGTACACTGAAGCTTTCTTT. Translated: CASSYSTGYTEAFF.

This clonotype was counted only a few times. This chain uses TRBV11-2 with TRBJ2-7; possible D gene TRBD1, 5 bases. Between the trimmed V and J ends, which lost 1 base and 3 bases, there was a span of 10 bases. The germline CDR1 and CDR2 sequences are SGHAT and FQNNGV. CDR3 length: 14 residues. CDR3 protein: CASSLGGFDYEQYF. Here the CDR3 DNA reads TGTGCCAGCAGCTTAGGGGGCTTTGACTACGAGCAGTACTTC.

This clonotype was counted many times. The chain employs TRBV12-3 or TRBV12-4 and TRBJ1-6, with D maybe TRBD1 (5 bases). The length of the CDR3 is 14 residues. Trimming removed 7 bases at V and 8 bases at J, with 15 bases between. CDR3 coding DNA: TGTGCCAGCACCAATCAGAAAGGGGATTCACCCCTCCACTTT. Its protein product is CASTNQKGDSPLHF.

There are a few counts of this clonotype. This rearrangement joins TRBV18 to TRBJ1-1; D not certain. CDR1 and CDR2 (germline): KGHSH, LQKENI. The CDR3 loop spans 15 amino acids. V lost 3 bases and J lost 1, with 12 bases in between. The CDR3 region has the DNA TGTGCCAGCTCACCCCCGCGGCGGCCGAACACTGAAGCTTTCTTT. This encodes CASSPPRRPNTEAFF.

The rearrangement links TRBV18 to TRBJ1-5, with unresolved D. The V gene lost 3 bases and the J gene lost 6 bases, with 9 bases spanning the gap. The CDR3 totals 13 residues. Germline assignment: CDR1 KGHSH and CDR2 LQKENI. The CDR3 DNA reads as TGTGCCAGCTCACCGGATTACACTCAGCCCCAGCATTTT. This codes for CASSPDYTQPQHF.

This clonotype was seen repeatedly, ten times or more. The rearrangement joins TRBV7-9 to TRBJ1-3; 8 bases fit TRBD1. V gave up 10 bases and J gave up 4 bases; unmatched junction bases: 6. The CDR3 length is 13 residues. Germline V gene data show CDR1 as SEHNR and CDR2 as FQNEAQ (reference sequence). CDR3 protein: CANTGGSGNTIYF. The CDR3 nucleotides read TGTGCCAACACAGGGGGATCAGGAAACACCATATATTTT.

The V and J genes are TRBV28 and TRBJ2-3; TRBD2 aligns across 9 bases. CDR3 length: 18 residues. J was trimmed by 5 bases and V by 3 bases; bases with no gene match: 15. The germline V gene has CDR1 MDHEN and CDR2 SYDVKM. The CDR3 DNA reads TGTGCCAGCAGTTTCCAACCCCGGGCTAGCGGGGTGGGAGATACGCAGTATTTT. This translates into CASSFQPRASGVGDTQYF.